This T cell receptor beta chain was observed in a study of blood T cell repertoires in COVID-19 (dated by TCRdb to 2019 to 2021). At the level of the whole study: Collaborator samples came from the United States, Italy and Spain and covered acute and convalescent phases of COVID-19. The prospective study material was composed of cDNA or gDNA derived from T cells, B-cell-depleted T cells, or PBMCs. The dataset comprised deeply sampled blood TCRbeta repertoires from subjects exposed to, actively infected with, or recovered from COVID-19. The repertoires were made available in a free public database intended to serve as a resource for research on the immune response to SARS-CoV-2. Samples came from the ongoing ImmuneRACE study (first 160 participants) plus 1,254 subjects from 6 global collaborators. The sample metadata nearly always contained a de-identified subject ID, COVID-19 status, age in years and sex. Where HLA class I and class II types were available, the types were taken from metadata supplied by the sample provider, not from assay-based typing.

Overall study outcomes, separate from this receptor: How much clinical and demographic metadata was included differed by source and by participant, and the metadata was provided uncurated.

Of note for this clone: Its specific antigen is unknown. Per-nucleotide qualities are absent, and no much larger clonotype sits a single base away.

The immunoSEQ Assay, a bias-controlled multiplex PCR, was used to amplify TCRbeta CDR3 regions from genomic DNA. Per the source publication's procedure: Nucleated cell counts per sample were estimated from amplification of reference gene primers within the assay. To quantify the absolute abundance of each unique TCRbeta CDR3 rearrangement, sequence reads were collapsed and filtered. For each sample, productive Simpson clonality was calculated by taking the square root of Simpson's diversity index across productive rearrangements. TCRdb's version of the immuneACCESS table is confined to in-frame rearrangements and falls short of the full clone set. An unresolved V gene accounts for under half of the shortfall where checked; the remainder is of unknown origin. The V and J calls and clone size were taken over from that table, and D and trimming were inferred from the DNA. The sample data list about 50,000 clones, and roughly 85% of these were observed just once. The ten top clones hold more than 8.5% of the sample.

The collaborating institutions used their own protocols to collect whole blood in K2EDTA tubes. For TCRbeta analysis, collaborator samples were shipped as frozen whole blood, as isolated PBMCs, or as DNA extracted from either sample type. CDR1 and CDR2 (SGHRS, YFSETQ) derive from the germline V gene. V is pared back by 3 bases and J by 5 bases, with 18 bases lying between the germline termini. Measured from the cysteine to the phenylalanine, the CDR3 is 16 residues long. This entry keeps only the CDR3 DNA: 48 bases, framed from base 1. This clonotype was sampled from a human donor in a cohort sampled during active COVID-19. The sample comprised peripheral blood. The chain joins TRBV5-1 to TRBJ2-1, and possibly TRBD1, on 6 matching bases. The nucleotide sequence is given as TGCGCCAGCAGCTCAACGGCACAGGGCAGGAACAATGAGCAGTTCTTC. Translated, this is CASSSTAQGRNNEQFF.